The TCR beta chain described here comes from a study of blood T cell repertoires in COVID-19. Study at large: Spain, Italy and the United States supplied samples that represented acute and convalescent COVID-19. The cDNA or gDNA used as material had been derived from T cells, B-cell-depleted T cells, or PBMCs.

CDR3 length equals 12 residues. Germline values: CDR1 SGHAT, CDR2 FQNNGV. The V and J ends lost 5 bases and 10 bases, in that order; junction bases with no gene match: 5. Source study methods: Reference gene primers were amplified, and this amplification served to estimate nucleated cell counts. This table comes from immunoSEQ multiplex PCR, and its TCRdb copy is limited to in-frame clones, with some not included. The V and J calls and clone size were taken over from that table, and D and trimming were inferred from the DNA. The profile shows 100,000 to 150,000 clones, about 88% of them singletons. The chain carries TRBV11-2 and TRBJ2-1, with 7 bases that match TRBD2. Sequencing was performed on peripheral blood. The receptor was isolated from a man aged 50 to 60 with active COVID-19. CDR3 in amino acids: CASSLLGGEQFF. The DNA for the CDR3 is TGTGCCAGCAGCCTGCTGGGGGGGGAGCAGTTCTTC.